Shown below are 27 T cell receptor beta chains from a single sample sequenced in a study of naive and memory T cell subsets. An equimolar mix of two oligonucleotides served as the beta constant-region primer for TRBC1 and TRBC2. TCRdb called the UMI-ligation and nested PCR reads again in MiXCR, with one record for every CDR3 protein. The sample carries approximately 85,000 distinct CDR3 sequences, roughly 7% recorded once. Sequencing input: central memory CD4+ T cells from blood. These receptors were taken from a human donor in good health.

The chain couples TRBV4-2 to TRBJ2-3; perhaps D is TRBD1 or TRBD2 (5 bases each). Trimming removed 0 bases at V and 2 bases at J, with 9 bases between. Germline CDR1 LGHNA, CDR2 YNFKEQ. This CDR3 region has 15 residues. The CDR3 DNA follows: TGTGCCAGCAGCCAAGAGGGACGCTCCACAGATACGCAGTATTTT. Protein product: CASSQEGRSTDTQYF.

This clonotype was seen only a few times. This CDR3 reads CASSDWGLAGVEQFF. DNA for the CDR3: TGTGCCAGCAGTGATTGGGGACTAGCGGGCGTTGAGCAGTTCTTC. The V and J genes are TRBV6-1 and TRBJ2-1; 12 bases agree with TRBD2. The CDR3 runs 15 residues. Germline V CDR1 and CDR2: MNHNS, SASEGT. After removal of 3 bases from V and 9 bases from J, the junction contained 6 bases not matched to a gene.

This clonotype was recorded at least ten times. This rearrangement joins TRBV12-3 or TRBV12-4 to TRBJ2-1; 7 bases agree with TRBD1. The J segment lost 6 bases and the V segment lost 5 bases, leaving 10 bases of the junction unmatched. The CDR3 extends over 15 amino acids. The CDR3 bases are TGTGCCAGCAGTAAAAATGTCGGACAGGTCAATGAGCAGTTCTTC. Translation: CASSKNVGQVNEQFF.

This clonotype was seen only a few times. The J gene is TRBJ1-3, the V gene TRBV29-1; no clear D. V was pared by 5 bases and J by 2 bases, with 19 bases between. Per germline, CDR1 SQVTM and CDR2 ANQGSEA. The CDR3 runs 16 residues. The CDR3 nucleotides read TGCAGCGTTCTCGACTTCCTAAGATCCGCTGGAAACACCATATATTTT. Its protein is CSVLDFLRSAGNTIYF.

In its sample, this clonotype was seen many times. V and J are TRBV24-1 and TRBJ2-3, with D hard to call. The V and J ends lost 11 bases and 1 base respectively, with 12 bases between them. This CDR3 region has 13 residues. Looked up from germline, CDR1 is KGHDR and CDR2 is SFDVKD. This chain's CDR3 is CASAVGRTDTQYF. Here the CDR3 DNA reads TGTGCCAGCGCGGTTGGACGCACAGATACGCAGTATTTT.

This clonotype was seen at least ten times. The chain joins TRBV12-3 or TRBV12-4 to TRBJ1-5; D is perhaps TRBD1 (6 bases). The CDR3 consists of 14 residues. V was cut by 6 bases and J by 7 bases, with 16 bases left in between. The CDR3 DNA reads as TGTGCCAGCAGAAAGATGGGCGGGGGCCAGCCCCAGCATTTT. Translating it yields CASRKMGGGQPQHF.

This clonotype turned up a few times. The J gene is TRBJ2-7, the V gene TRBV27; tentatively, D is TRBD1 (6 bases). CDR3 length: 13 residues. Germline lookup yields CDR1 MNHEY and CDR2 SMNVEV (reference sequence). V lost 5 bases and J 0 bases, leaving 8 bases between the germline ends. DNA of the CDR3: TGTGCCAGCAGTGGGACATACTCCTACGAGCAGTACTTC. Translated: CASSGTYSYEQYF.

Turning to this clonotype: A much larger clonotype is one base distant, so this may be a read error. The V gene is TRBV7-9, the J gene TRBJ2-7; 10 bases match TRBD2. CDR3 length equals 14 residues. Germline CDR1 reads SEHNR; CDR2 reads FQNEAQ (reference sequence). V dropped 4 bases and J dropped 4; count of bases not matched to a gene: 4. The CDR3 protein is CASSSASGGYEQYF. CDR3 in DNA: TGTGCCAGCAGCTCTGCTAGCGGGGGTTACGAGCAGTACTTC.

This clonotype was counted at least ten times. V gene TRBV7-2 combines with J gene TRBJ1-2; 7 positions match TRBD1. The germline V gene encodes CDR1 SGHTA and CDR2 FQGNSA. The J segment lost 7 bases and the V segment lost 5 bases, leaving 13 bases of the junction unmatched. This CDR3 region has 15 residues. The CDR3 spells CASSLEGARLVGYTF. DNA of the CDR3: TGTGCCAGCAGCCTAGAGGGGGCGCGGTTAGTTGGCTACACCTTC.

The chain uses TRBV5-1 and TRBJ2-3; unclear D gene. V dropped 4 bases and J dropped 6 bases, with 12 bases sitting between them. This CDR3 has 13 amino acids. From germline, CDR1 is SGHRS and CDR2 YFSETQ. The CDR3 protein is CASSLGFGDTQYF. CDR3 coding DNA: TGCGCCAGCAGCCTGGGATTCGGGGATACGCAGTATTTT.

The chain recombines TRBV18 with TRBJ2-1; 7 nucleotides match TRBD2. Looked up from germline, CDR1 is KGHSH and CDR2 is LQKENI. J gave up 0 bases and V 0 bases, and 14 bases lay outside the gene matches. CDR3 size: 20 residues. The CDR3 nucleotides read TGTGCCAGCTCACCACCTCCCAGAACTGGAGGCGGGAGCTCCTACAATGAGCAGTTCTTC. Translation: CASSPPPRTGGGSSYNEQFF.

V is TRBV12-3 or TRBV12-4 and J is TRBJ2-1; 10 nucleotides line up with TRBD2. J lost 4 bases, V lost 5 bases, and 2 bases had no gene match. The CDR3 totals 14 residues. CDR3 DNA sequence: TGTGCCAGCAGTAGCGGGAGGGCTTACAATGAGCAGTTCTTC. Its translation: CASSSGRAYNEQFF.

V gene TRBV19 combines with J gene TRBJ2-7, with 8 nucleotides matching TRBD1. The CDR3 covers 18 residues. The ends lost 4 bases at V and 0 bases at J; junction bases unmatched: 14. CDR1 and CDR2 (germline): LNHDA, SQIVND (reference sequence). Here the CDR3 reads CASSRRRDRTNYSYEQYF. Here the CDR3 DNA reads TGTGCCAGTAGTAGGCGCCGGGACAGGACCAATTACTCCTACGAGCAGTACTTC.

This clonotype came up many times. This chain links TRBV6-1 with TRBJ2-6; D call uncertain. Trimming took 8 bases from V and 4 from J, leaving 6 bases between them. Germline V gives CDR1 MNHNS, CDR2 SASEGT. This CDR3 comprises 12 residues. The DNA of the CDR3 is TGTGCCAGCCGTCCCGGGGCCAACGTCCTGACTTTC. As protein: CASRPGANVLTF.

This clonotype has at least ten counts. J is TRBJ2-5 and V is TRBV20-1; TRBD1 matches 9 bases. CDR3 length: 13 amino acids. Trimming took 6 bases from V and 1 from J; bases not matched to a gene: 3. Germline CDR1 DFQATT, CDR2 SNEGSKA (reference sequence). This CDR3 reads CSAQTGGQETQYF. In DNA, the CDR3 is TGCAGTGCACAGACAGGGGGCCAAGAGACCCAGTACTTC.

The V call is TRBV7-9, the J call TRBJ1-4, with D perhaps TRBD1 (6 bases). V lost 5 bases and J 3 bases, leaving 10 bases between the germline ends. Germline CDR1 is SEHNR and CDR2 is FQNEAQ (reference sequence). There are 14 residues in the CDR3. The CDR3 loop reads CASSRDTANEKLFF. DNA for the CDR3: TGTGCCAGCAGCAGGGACACCGCTAATGAAAAACTGTTTTTT.

This clonotype was seen repeatedly, ten times or more. This chain uses TRBV29-1 with TRBJ1-4; D is uncertain. The V gene lost 6 bases and the J gene lost 2 bases, with 10 bases spanning the gap. The CDR3 totals 13 residues. Germline CDR1 is SQVTM and CDR2 is ANQGSEA. The CDR3 DNA sequence: TGCAGCGTCGCCACAGTCACTAATGAAAAACTGTTTTTT. It specifies CSVATVTNEKLFF.

There are many counts of this clonotype. The rearrangement links TRBV12-3 or TRBV12-4 to TRBJ2-7; D is possibly TRBD2 (5 bases). Trimming shortened V by 2 bases and J by 6 bases, and 11 bases separated the two germline ends. This CDR3 is built from 13 residues. CDR3 in DNA: TGTGCCAGCAGTTTAAGGCTAGCCGTCGAGCAGTACTTC. This encodes CASSLRLAVEQYF.

The sample holds many counts of this clonotype. The rearrangement joins TRBV5-1 to TRBJ2-5; 9 nucleotides match TRBD1. The CDR3 has 15 residues. Germline CDR1 SGHRS, CDR2 YFSETQ. The J segment lost 1 base and the V segment lost 4 bases, leaving 5 bases of the junction unmatched. CDR3 sequence (DNA): TGCGCCAGCAGCACAGACAGGGGGATCCAAGAGACCCAGTACTTC. Translated: CASSTDRGIQETQYF.

The rearrangement joins TRBV9 to TRBJ2-7; 10 bases match TRBD2. The CDR3 covers 16 residues. V gave up 0 bases and J gave up 1 base; unmatched junction bases: 4. CDR1 and CDR2 (germline): SGDLS, YYNGEE. The CDR3: CASSVGAGGRSYEQYF. DNA of the CDR3: TGTGCCAGCAGCGTAGGAGCGGGAGGGCGGTCCTACGAGCAGTACTTC.

This clonotype appeared a few times. The chain employs TRBV18 and TRBJ1-2; TRBD1 matches 11 bases. The CDR3 sequence is 13 residues long. Trimming took 3 bases from V and 11 from J; bases not matched to a gene: 5. Per the germline V gene, CDR1 is KGHSH and CDR2 is LQKENI. CDR3 DNA: TGTGCCAGCTCACCGGGACAGGGGGGATTGTACACCTTC. Translating it yields CASSPGQGGLYTF.

A few counts support this clonotype. This chain joins TRBV9 and TRBJ2-7; tentatively, D is TRBD1 or TRBD2 (5 bases each). Germline CDR1 reads SGDLS; CDR2 reads YYNGEE. The CDR3 contains 16 residues. Deletions cut 0 bases from V and 0 bases from J, with 13 bases between. CDR3 in amino acids: CASSVARGTSSYEQYF. The CDR3 DNA sequence: TGTGCCAGCAGCGTAGCACGTGGGACCAGCTCCTACGAGCAGTACTTC.

This clonotype showed up many times. V is TRBV30 and J is TRBJ2-5, with D tentatively TRBD2 (5 bases). Trimming shortened V by 3 bases and J by 2 bases, and 19 bases separated the two germline ends. The length of the CDR3 is 16 residues. From germline, CDR1 is GTSNPN and CDR2 SVGIG (reference sequence). CDR3 loop: CAWSVGDPEGQETQYF. In DNA, the CDR3 is TGTGCCTGGAGCGTCGGGGATCCCGAAGGGCAAGAGACCCAGTACTTC.

This clonotype was detected a few times. The rearrangement joins TRBV6-2 or TRBV6-3 to TRBJ2-1; D may be TRBD1 (6 bases). This CDR3 comprises 13 residues. The V and J ends lost 2 bases and 9 bases respectively, with 11 bases between them. The germline V gene encodes CDR1 MNHEY and CDR2 SVGEGT. The CDR3 is CASSYSTGSEQFF. The DNA for the CDR3 is TGTGCCAGCAGTTACAGTACAGGGAGTGAGCAGTTCTTC.

The table lists this clonotype with a few counts. The chain couples TRBV30 to TRBJ2-7; tentative D call: TRBD1 (5 bases). This CDR3 is 12 amino acids long. Germline V gives CDR1 GTSNPN, CDR2 SVGIG (reference sequence). V shed 1 base and J shed 4 bases, with 8 bases lying between them. In DNA form, the CDR3 reads TGTGCCTGGAGTGAGAAGGGGTACGAGCAGTACTTC. Its translation: CAWSEKGYEQYF.

This clonotype has a count of ten or more. The chain couples TRBV27 to TRBJ2-7; 7 positions agree with TRBD2. V trimming: 6 bases; J trimming: 0 bases; junction bases outside the gene matches: 5. This CDR3 spans 14 amino acids. Germline V CDR1 and CDR2: MNHEY, SMNVEV (reference sequence). CDR3 residues: CASSRWEGSYEQYF. CDR3 bases: TGTGCCAGCAGCCGGTGGGAGGGCTCCTACGAGCAGTACTTC.

The chain has TRBV14 and TRBJ1-4; D not resolved. With 4 bases removed from V and 6 bases from J, the gap between germline ends came to 12 bases. This CDR3 is 14 amino acids long. Germline CDR1 SGHDN, CDR2 FVKESK. The CDR3 nucleotides are TGTGCCAGCAGCCTCCTACGGTCTGATGAAAAACTGTTTTTT. Its protein is CASSLLRSDEKLFF.